There are a few counts of the clone carrying this TCR beta chain. This CDR3 is built from 15 residues. Between the trimmed V and J ends, which lost 1 base and 6 bases, there was a span of 15 bases. The germline gives CDR1 MNHNS, CDR2 SASEGT. The assay ran at deep level. Several immunoSEQ 96-well plates shared each subset's DNA, each plate a replicate. Method: immunoSEQ multiplex PCR; TCRdb's copy keeps in-frame clones and lacks some. The sample lists some 700,000 clones, less than 95% occurring once. These data come from a study of shared clonotypes between healthy human individuals. J is TRBJ1-1 and V is TRBV6-1; D unresolved. Sequencing was done on a sample of memory CD8+ T cells from PBMCs. The subset: CD45RO+ cells pooled with CCR7-negative TemRA cells. The sequence came from a man between 18 and 35 years old in good health. Some clones in this sample may be carry-over from other donors' samples. This CDR3 reads CASSEGWARRPEAFF. CDR3 DNA sequence: TGTGCCAGCAGTGAAGGATGGGCAAGACGGCCTGAAGCTTTCTTT.